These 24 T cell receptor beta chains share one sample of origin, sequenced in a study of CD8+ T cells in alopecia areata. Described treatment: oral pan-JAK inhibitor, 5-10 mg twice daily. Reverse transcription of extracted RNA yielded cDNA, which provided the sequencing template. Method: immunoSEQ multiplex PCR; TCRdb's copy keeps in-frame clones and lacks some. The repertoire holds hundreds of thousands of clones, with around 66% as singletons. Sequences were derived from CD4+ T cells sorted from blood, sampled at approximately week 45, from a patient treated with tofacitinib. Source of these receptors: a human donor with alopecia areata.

The CDR3 reads CASSFQDSTPSGELFF. DNA of the CDR3: TGCGCCAGCAGCTTCCAGGACAGTACCCCCAGCGGGGAGCTGTTTTTT. The chain is built from TRBV5-1 and TRBJ2-2; perhaps TRBD1 as D (6 bases). Trimming removed 2 bases at V and 7 bases at J, with 18 bases between. The CDR3 is 16 amino acids. CDR1 SGHRS and CDR2 YFSETQ come from the germline V gene. The full variable domain, with the rest looked up from reference TRBV5-1 and TRBJ2-2, is KAGVTQTPRYLIKTRGQQVTLSCSPISGHRSVSWYQQTPGQGLQFLFEYFSETQRNKGNFPGRFSGRQFSNSRSEMNVSTLELGDSALYLCASSFQDSTPSGELFFGEGSRLTVL.

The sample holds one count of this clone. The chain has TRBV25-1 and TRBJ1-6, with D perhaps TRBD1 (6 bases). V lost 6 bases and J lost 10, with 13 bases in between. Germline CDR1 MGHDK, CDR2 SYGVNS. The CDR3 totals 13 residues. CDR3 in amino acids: CASSRDTVSPLHF. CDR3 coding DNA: TGTGCCAGCAGCCGGGACACAGTGTCACCCCTCCACTTT.

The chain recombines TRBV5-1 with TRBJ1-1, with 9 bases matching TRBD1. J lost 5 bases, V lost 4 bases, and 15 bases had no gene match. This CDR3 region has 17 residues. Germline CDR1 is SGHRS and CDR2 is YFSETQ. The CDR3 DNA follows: TGCGCCAGCAGCACCGATCTGCTGGGACAGGGTCGAACTGAAGCTTTCTTT. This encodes CASSTDLLGQGRTEAFF.

The DNA for the CDR3 is TGCAGCGTTGAGGGCTCCAATGGCTACACCTTC. This gives the protein CSVEGSNGYTF. The chain couples TRBV29-1 to TRBJ1-2; unclear D gene. The CDR3 consists of 11 residues. Germline V lookup: CDR1 SQVTM, CDR2 ANQGSEA. The ends were cut back, 3 bases at V and 6 bases at J, with 8 bases in the middle.

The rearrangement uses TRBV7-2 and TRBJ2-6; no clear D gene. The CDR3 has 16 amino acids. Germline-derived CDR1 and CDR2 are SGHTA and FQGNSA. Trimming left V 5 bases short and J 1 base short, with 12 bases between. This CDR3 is CASSNNAGSGANVLTF. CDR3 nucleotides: TGTGCCAGCAGCAACAACGCCGGATCTGGGGCCAACGTCCTGACTTTC.

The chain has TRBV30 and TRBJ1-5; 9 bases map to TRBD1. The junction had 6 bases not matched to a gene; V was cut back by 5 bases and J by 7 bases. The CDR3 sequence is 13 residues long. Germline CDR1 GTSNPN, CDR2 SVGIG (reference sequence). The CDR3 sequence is CAWADRGDQPQHF. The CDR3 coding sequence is TGTGCCTGGGCGGACAGGGGAGACCAGCCCCAGCATTTT. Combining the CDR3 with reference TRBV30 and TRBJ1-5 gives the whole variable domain SQTIHQWPATLVQPVGSPLSLECTVEGTSNPNLYWYRQAAGRGLQLLFYSVGIGQISSEVPQNLSASRPQDRQFILSSKKLLLSDSGFYLCAWADRGDQPQHFGDGTRLSIL.

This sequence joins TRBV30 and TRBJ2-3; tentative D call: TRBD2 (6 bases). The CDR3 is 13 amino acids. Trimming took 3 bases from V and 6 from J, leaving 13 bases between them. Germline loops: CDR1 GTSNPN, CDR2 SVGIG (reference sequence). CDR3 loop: CAWRSSGWDTQYF. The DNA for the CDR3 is TGTGCCTGGAGATCCAGCGGGTGGGATACGCAGTATTTT.

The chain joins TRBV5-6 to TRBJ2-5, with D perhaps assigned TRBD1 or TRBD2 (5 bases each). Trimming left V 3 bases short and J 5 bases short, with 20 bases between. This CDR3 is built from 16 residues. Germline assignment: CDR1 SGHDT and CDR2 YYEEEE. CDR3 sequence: CASSYTSPGRGETQYF. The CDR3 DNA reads TGTGCCAGCAGCTACACCAGCCCGGGACGCGGGGAGACCCAGTACTTC.

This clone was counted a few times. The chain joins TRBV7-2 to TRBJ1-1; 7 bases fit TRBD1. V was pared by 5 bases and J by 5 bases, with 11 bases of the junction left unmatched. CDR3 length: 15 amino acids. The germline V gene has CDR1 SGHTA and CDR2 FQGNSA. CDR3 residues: CASSPRQGRATEAFF. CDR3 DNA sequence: TGTGCCAGCAGCCCTCGACAGGGTCGGGCGACTGAAGCTTTCTTT.

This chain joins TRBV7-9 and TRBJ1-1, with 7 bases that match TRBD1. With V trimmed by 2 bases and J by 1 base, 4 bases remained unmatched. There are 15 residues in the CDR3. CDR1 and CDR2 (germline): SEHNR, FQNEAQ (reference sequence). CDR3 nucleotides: TGTGCCAGCAGCTTACGGACAGGAACGAACACTGAAGCTTTCTTT. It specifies CASSLRTGTNTEAFF.

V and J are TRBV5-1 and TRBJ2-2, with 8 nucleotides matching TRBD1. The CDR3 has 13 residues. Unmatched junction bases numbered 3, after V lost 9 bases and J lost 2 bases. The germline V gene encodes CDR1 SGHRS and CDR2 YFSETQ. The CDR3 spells CATGQGNTGELFF. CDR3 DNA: TGCGCCACCGGACAGGGAAACACCGGGGAGCTGTTTTTT.

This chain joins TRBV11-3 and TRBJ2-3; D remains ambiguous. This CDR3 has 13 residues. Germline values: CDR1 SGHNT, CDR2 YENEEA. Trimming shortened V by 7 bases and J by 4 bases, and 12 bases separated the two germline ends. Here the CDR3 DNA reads TGTGCCAGCACCGCGCTGGGCCCAGATACGCAGTATTTT. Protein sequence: CASTALGPDTQYF.

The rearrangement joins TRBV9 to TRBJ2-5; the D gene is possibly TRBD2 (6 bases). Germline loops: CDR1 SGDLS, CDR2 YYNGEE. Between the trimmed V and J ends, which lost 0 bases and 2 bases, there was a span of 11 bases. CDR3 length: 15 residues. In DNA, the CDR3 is TGTGCCAGCAGCGTAGCCGGGGGACCGCAAGAGACCCAGTACTTC. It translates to CASSVAGGPQETQYF.

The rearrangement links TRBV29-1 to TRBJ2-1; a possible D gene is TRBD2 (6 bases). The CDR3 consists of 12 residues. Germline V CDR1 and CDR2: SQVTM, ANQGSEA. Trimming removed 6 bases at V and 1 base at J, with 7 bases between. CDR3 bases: TGCAGCGTGCGGGGTTCCTACAATGAGCAGTTCTTC. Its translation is CSVRGSYNEQFF.

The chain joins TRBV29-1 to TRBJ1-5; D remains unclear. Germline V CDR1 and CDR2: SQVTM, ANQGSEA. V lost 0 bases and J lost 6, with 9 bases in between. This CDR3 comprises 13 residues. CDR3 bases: TGCAGCGTTGAAGATGGGTCGGGTCAGCCCCAGCATTTT. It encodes CSVEDGSGQPQHF.

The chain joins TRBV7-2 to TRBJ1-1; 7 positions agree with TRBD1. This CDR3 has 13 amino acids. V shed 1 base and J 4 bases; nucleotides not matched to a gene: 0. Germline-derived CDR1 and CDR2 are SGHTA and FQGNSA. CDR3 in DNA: TGTGCCAGCAGCTTAGACAGGGGCACTGAAGCTTTCTTT. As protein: CASSLDRGTEAFF.

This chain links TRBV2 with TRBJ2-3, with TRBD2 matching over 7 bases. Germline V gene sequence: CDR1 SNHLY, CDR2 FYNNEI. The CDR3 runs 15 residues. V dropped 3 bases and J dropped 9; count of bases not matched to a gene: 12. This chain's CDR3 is CASSEASGRGLTQYF. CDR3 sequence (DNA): TGTGCCAGCAGTGAGGCTAGCGGCCGGGGGTTGACGCAGTATTTT.

The CDR3 sequence is CAISRTSGGQDTQYF. CDR3 DNA: TGTGCCATCAGCCGGACTAGCGGGGGGCAAGATACGCAGTATTTT. V and J are TRBV10-3 and TRBJ2-3, with 14 bases aligning to TRBD2. The germline gives CDR1 ENHRY, CDR2 SYGVKD. The CDR3 totals 15 residues. J gave up 5 bases and V 6 bases, and 4 bases lay outside the gene matches.

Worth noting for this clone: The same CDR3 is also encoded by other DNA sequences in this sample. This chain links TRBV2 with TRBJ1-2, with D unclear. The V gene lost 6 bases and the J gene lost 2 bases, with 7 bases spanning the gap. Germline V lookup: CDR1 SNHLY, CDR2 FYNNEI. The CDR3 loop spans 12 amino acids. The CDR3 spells CASSGSNYGYTF. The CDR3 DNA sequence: TGTGCCAGCAGCGGGTCAAACTATGGCTACACCTTC.

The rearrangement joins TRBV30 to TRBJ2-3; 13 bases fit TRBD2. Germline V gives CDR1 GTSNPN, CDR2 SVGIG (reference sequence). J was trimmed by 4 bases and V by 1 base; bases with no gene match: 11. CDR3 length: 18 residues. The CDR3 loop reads CAWSAKLAGGPAADTQYF. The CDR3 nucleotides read TGTGCCTGGAGTGCCAAACTAGCGGGGGGGCCGGCCGCAGATACGCAGTATTTT.

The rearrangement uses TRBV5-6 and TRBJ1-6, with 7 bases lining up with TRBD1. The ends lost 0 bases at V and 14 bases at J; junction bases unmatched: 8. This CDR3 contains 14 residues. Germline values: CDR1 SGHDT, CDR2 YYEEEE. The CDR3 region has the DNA TGTGCCAGCAGCTTGGAGGGGGCTGTACTCACCCTCCACTTT. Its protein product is CASSLEGAVLTLHF.

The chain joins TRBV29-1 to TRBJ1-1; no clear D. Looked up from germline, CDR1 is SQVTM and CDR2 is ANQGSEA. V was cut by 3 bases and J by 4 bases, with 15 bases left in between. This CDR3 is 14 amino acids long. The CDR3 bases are TGCAGCGTTGACGAAAAGACTGTTTTCACTGAAGCTTTCTTT. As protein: CSVDEKTVFTEAFF.

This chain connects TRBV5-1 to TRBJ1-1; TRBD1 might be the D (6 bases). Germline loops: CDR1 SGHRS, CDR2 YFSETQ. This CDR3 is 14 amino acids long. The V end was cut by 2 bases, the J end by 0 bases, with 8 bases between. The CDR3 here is CASSFTGMNTEAFF. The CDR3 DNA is TGCGCCAGCAGCTTTACAGGGATGAACACTGAAGCTTTCTTT.

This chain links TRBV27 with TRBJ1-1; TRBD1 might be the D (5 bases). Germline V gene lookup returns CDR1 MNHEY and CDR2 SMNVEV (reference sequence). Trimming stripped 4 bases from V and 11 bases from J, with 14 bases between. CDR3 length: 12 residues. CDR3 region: CASSSPGGHAFF. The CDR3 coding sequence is TGTGCCAGCAGTTCCCCGGGGGGTCACGCTTTCTTT.